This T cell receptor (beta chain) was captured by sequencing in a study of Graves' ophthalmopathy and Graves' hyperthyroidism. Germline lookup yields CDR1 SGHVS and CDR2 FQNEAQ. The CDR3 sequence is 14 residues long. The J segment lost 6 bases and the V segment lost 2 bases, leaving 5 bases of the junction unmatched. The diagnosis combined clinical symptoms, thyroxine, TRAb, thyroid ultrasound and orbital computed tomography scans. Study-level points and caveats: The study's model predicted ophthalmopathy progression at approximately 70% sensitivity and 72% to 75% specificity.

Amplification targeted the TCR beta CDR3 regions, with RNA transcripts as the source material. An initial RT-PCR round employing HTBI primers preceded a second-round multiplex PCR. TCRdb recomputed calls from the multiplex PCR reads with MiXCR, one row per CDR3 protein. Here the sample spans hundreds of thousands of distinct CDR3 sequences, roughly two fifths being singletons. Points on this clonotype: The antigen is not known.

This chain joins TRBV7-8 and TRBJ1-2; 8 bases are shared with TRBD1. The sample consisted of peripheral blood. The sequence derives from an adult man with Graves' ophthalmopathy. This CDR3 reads CASSLSTGADGYTF. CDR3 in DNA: TGTGCCAGCAGCTTATCGACAGGGGCAGATGGCTACACCTTC.